Below are 25 T cell receptor beta chains sequenced from a single sample in a study of OX40 agonist ivuxolimab in advanced cancers. TCRdb keeps only in-frame clones here, not all; method: immunoSEQ multiplex PCR. The data contain 50,000 or so clones, around 88% of them singletons. Here the sequenced sample was CD4+ or CD8+ T cells sorted from blood, taken in a trial of the OX40 agonist ivuxolimab. These receptors were taken from an adult with an advanced solid tumor such as melanoma, head and neck, liver or kidney cancer.

This clone turned up a few times. The V and J genes are TRBV6-1 and TRBJ2-7, with D maybe TRBD1 (6 bases). This CDR3 is 15 amino acids long. From germline, CDR1 is MNHNS and CDR2 SASEGT. Trimming removed 3 bases at V and 2 bases at J, with 14 bases between. The CDR3 sequence: CASSDWAGEPYEQYF. CDR3 DNA: TGTGCCAGCAGTGACTGGGCAGGGGAGCCCTACGAGCAGTACTTC.

V gene TRBV19 combines with J gene TRBJ1-2; no clear D gene. V lost 6 bases and J lost 4, with 24 bases in between. The CDR3 has 17 residues. Germline CDR1 reads LNHDA; CDR2 reads SQIVND (reference sequence). The CDR3 DNA reads as TGTGCCAGTAGGACCACCCCAGGAGCCGAACTCCTCTATGGCTACACCTTC. It translates to CASRTTPGAELLYGYTF.

The chain joins TRBV5-1 to TRBJ2-3; no firm D call. The germline V gene has CDR1 SGHRS and CDR2 YFSETQ. V dropped 0 bases and J dropped 0 bases, with 14 bases sitting between them. This CDR3 is 17 amino acids long. CDR3 amino acids: CASSLGHSTSSTDTQYF. CDR3 DNA: TGCGCCAGCAGCTTGGGGCATTCCACCTCTAGCACAGATACGCAGTATTTT.

The chain employs TRBV5-1 and TRBJ2-2; 8 bases are shared with TRBD1. Germline CDR1 SGHRS, CDR2 YFSETQ. The CDR3 is 16 amino acids. The V segment lost 0 bases and the J segment 2 bases; nucleotides outside the gene matches: 3. CDR3 region: CASSLDQGANTGELFF. DNA of the CDR3: TGCGCCAGCAGCTTGGACCAGGGGGCAAACACCGGGGAGCTGTTTTTT. Variable domain in full (rest from reference TRBV5-1 and TRBJ2-2): KAGVTQTPRYLIKTRGQQVTLSCSPISGHRSVSWYQQTPGQGLQFLFEYFSETQRNKGNFPGRFSGRQFSNSRSEMNVSTLELGDSALYLCASSLDQGANTGELFFGEGSRLTVL.

This clone showed up just a few times. This chain connects TRBV7-2 to TRBJ2-5; the match to TRBD2 covers 9 bases. CDR1 and CDR2 (germline): SGHTA, FQGNSA. The J segment lost 5 bases and the V segment lost 5 bases, leaving 9 bases of the junction unmatched. CDR3 length: 15 amino acids. The CDR3 here is CASSPGASGVETQYF. Here the CDR3 DNA reads TGTGCCAGCAGCCCCGGGGCTAGCGGGGTCGAGACCCAGTACTTC.

V usage is TRBV4-1 and J usage is TRBJ1-3; possible D gene TRBD1, 5 bases. Germline loops: CDR1 MGHRA, CDR2 YSYEKL. The CDR3 spans 15 residues. The V end lost 0 bases, the J end lost 2 bases, and 8 bases lay between the germline ends. CDR3 DNA sequence: TGCGCCAGCAGCCAAGACTTGGGGGCTGGAAACACCATATATTTT. It is translated as CASSQDLGAGNTIYF.

This chain uses TRBV29-1 with TRBJ2-7, with D tentatively TRBD1 (6 bases). The germline V gene has CDR1 SQVTM and CDR2 ANQGSEA. V dropped 6 bases and J dropped 7 bases, with 16 bases sitting between them. The CDR3 is 12 residues long. DNA of the CDR3: TGCAGCGTCCAACCAGGGGAAGGGGAGCAGTACTTC. Protein product: CSVQPGEGEQYF.

The CDR3 here is CASSIRLAGGPTDTQYF. The CDR3 DNA reads TGTGCCAGCAGCATAAGGCTAGCGGGGGGCCCCACAGATACGCAGTATTTT. The chain is built from TRBV5-6 and TRBJ2-3, with TRBD2 matching 11 bases. Germline CDR1 and CDR2: SGHDT and YYEEEE. Trimming cost V 4 bases and J 2 bases; bases outside gene matches: 9. CDR3 size: 17 residues. Supplemented by reference TRBV5-6 and TRBJ2-3, the full variable domain reads DAGVTQSPTHLIKTRGQQVTLRCSPKSGHDTVSWYQQALGQGPQFIFQYYEEEERQRGNFPDRFSGHQFPNYSSELNVNALLLGDSALYLCASSIRLAGGPTDTQYFGPGTRLTVL.

This clone was picked up one time. The chain combines TRBV11-3 with TRBJ2-7; D perhaps matches TRBD2 (5 bases). The CDR3 spans 14 residues. Germline V lookup: CDR1 SGHNT, CDR2 YENEEA. Deletions cut 1 base from V and 5 bases from J, with 12 bases between. Here the CDR3 DNA reads TGTGCCAGCAGCTTAGGGTTAGAAGCGGACGAGCAGTACTTC. This codes for CASSLGLEADEQYF.

This clone was recorded only once. V and J are TRBV19 and TRBJ1-6, with D unclear. The CDR3 runs 13 residues. V gave up 7 bases and J gave up 4 bases, with 8 bases separating them. Germline loops: CDR1 LNHDA, CDR2 SQIVND (reference sequence). CDR3 DNA: TGTGCCAGTAAAAAAGTTTATAATTCACCCCTCCACTTT. It encodes CASKKVYNSPLHF. Full variable domain (remainder filled in from reference TRBV19 and TRBJ1-6): DGGITQSPKYLFRKEGQNVTLSCEQNLNHDAMYWYRQDPGQGLRLIYYSQIVNDFQKGDIAEGYSVSREKKESFPLTVTSAQKNPTAFYLCASKKVYNSPLHFGNGTRLTVT.

The chain is built from TRBV18 and TRBJ2-3, with D unclear. The CDR3 has 12 amino acids. Between the trimmed V and J ends, which lost 6 bases and 0 bases, there was a span of 4 bases. Per germline, CDR1 KGHSH and CDR2 LQKENI. CDR3 in DNA: TGTGCCAGCTCGCCTAGCACAGATACGCAGTATTTT. Translation gives CASSPSTDTQYF.

The chain carries TRBV10-3 and TRBJ1-5; 8 bases line up with TRBD1. This CDR3 spans 15 amino acids. CDR1 and CDR2 from the germline V gene are ENHRY and SYGVKD. The V segment lost 2 bases and the J segment 4 bases; nucleotides outside the gene matches: 4. The chain's CDR3 is CAISEGTGHNQPQHF. The CDR3 nucleotides read TGTGCCATCAGTGAGGGGACAGGTCATAATCAGCCCCAGCATTTT.

The chain is built from TRBV5-1 and TRBJ1-1; D is unclear. Germline values: CDR1 SGHRS, CDR2 YFSETQ. CDR3 length equals 13 residues. Between the trimmed V and J ends, which lost 0 bases and 3 bases, there was a span of 6 bases. CDR3 DNA sequence: TGCGCCAGCAGCTTGGCCGGGGACACTGAAGCTTTCTTT. Translating gives CASSLAGDTEAFF.

The CDR3 here is CASSPQGNTEAFF. The CDR3 DNA reads TGTGCCAGCAGCCCGCAGGGGAACACTGAAGCTTTCTTT. The chain links TRBV7-3 to TRBJ1-1; D may be TRBD1 (5 bases). This CDR3 has 13 amino acids. Trimming removed 5 bases from V and 1 base from J, with 8 bases in between. Germline lookup yields CDR1 SGHTA and CDR2 FQGTGA.

DNA of the CDR3: TGTGCCAGCAGCTCGACAGGCCACGCGGGGGAAGGCTACACCTTC. This gives the protein CASSSTGHAGEGYTF. J is TRBJ1-2 and V is TRBV7-2, with D tentatively TRBD1 (6 bases). V lost 4 bases to trimming and J lost 8 bases, with 20 bases between them. CDR1 is SGHTA and CDR2 is FQGNSA in the germline V gene. This CDR3 region has 15 residues.

V is TRBV5-1 and J is TRBJ2-2; 10 bases map to TRBD2. There are 15 residues in the CDR3. Germline values: CDR1 SGHRS, CDR2 YFSETQ. The ends lost 0 bases at V and 5 bases at J; junction bases unmatched: 1. CDR3 loop: CASSLVLAGTGELFF. In DNA, the CDR3 is TGCGCCAGCAGCTTGGTACTAGCGGGGACCGGGGAGCTGTTTTTT.

This chain uses TRBV9 with TRBJ2-3, with 9 bases fitting TRBD2. The length of the CDR3 is 15 residues. The junction had 5 bases not matched to a gene; V was cut back by 0 bases and J by 6 bases. From germline, CDR1 is SGDLS and CDR2 YYNGEE. The CDR3, as DNA: TGTGCCAGCAGCGTAGCTACCGGACTAGCGGATACGCAGTATTTT. Amino acid sequence: CASSVATGLADTQYF.

The genes are TRBV19 and TRBJ2-7; possibly TRBD1 or TRBD2 for D (5 bases each). Germline V gene lookup returns CDR1 LNHDA and CDR2 SQIVND (reference sequence). The CDR3 has 14 amino acids. The V and J ends lost 3 bases and 2 bases respectively, with 11 bases between them. CDR3 protein: CASSIGDGTYEQYF. DNA of the CDR3: TGTGCCAGTAGTATCGGGGACGGAACCTACGAGCAGTACTTC.

The chain combines TRBV5-6 with TRBJ2-2; 7 bases agree with TRBD1. The ends lost 4 bases at V and 3 bases at J; junction bases unmatched: 6. The CDR3 covers 15 residues. CDR1 and CDR2 from the germline V gene are SGHDT and YYEEEE. The chain's CDR3 is CASSHTDRDTGELFF. The CDR3 DNA sequence: TGTGCCAGCAGCCATACTGACAGGGACACCGGGGAGCTGTTTTTT.

The chain combines TRBV7-3 with TRBJ2-1; maybe TRBD1 (8 bases). The CDR3 has 13 residues. The V gene's germline CDR1 is SGHTA and CDR2 FQGTGA. V was shortened by 5 bases and J by 7 bases, with 12 bases between the two germline ends. DNA for the CDR3: TGTGCCAGCAGCATACAGGGGGGGAATGAGCAGTTCTTC. This encodes CASSIQGGNEQFF.

This chain joins TRBV7-2 and TRBJ1-1, with no clear D. Germline lookup yields CDR1 SGHTA and CDR2 FQGNSA. V gave up 4 bases and J gave up 6 bases, with 15 bases separating them. The CDR3 sequence is 14 residues long. Written as DNA, the CDR3 is TGTGCCAGCAGCTCACCTGGGATCGGCCCTGAAGCTTTCTTT. Its protein is CASSSPGIGPEAFF.

The J gene is TRBJ2-5, the V gene TRBV18; 8 positions agree with TRBD1. CDR1 and CDR2 (germline): KGHSH, LQKENI. V trimming: 3 bases; J trimming: 0 bases; junction bases outside the gene matches: 6. This CDR3 has 16 residues. Here the CDR3 reads CASSPMTGVNQETQYF. The CDR3 nucleotides read TGTGCCAGCTCACCTATGACAGGGGTCAACCAAGAGACCCAGTACTTC. Combining the CDR3 with reference TRBV18 and TRBJ2-5 gives the whole variable domain NAGVMQNPRHLVRRRGQEARLRCSPMKGHSHVYWYRQLPEEGLKFMVYLQKENIIDESGMPKERFSAEFPKEGPSILRIQQVVRGDSAAYFCASSPMTGVNQETQYFGPGTRLLVL.

This chain joins TRBV7-9 and TRBJ2-7; the match to TRBD1 covers 7 bases. CDR1 SEHNR and CDR2 FQNEAQ come from the germline V gene (reference sequence). The CDR3 is 14 amino acids. The junction had 5 bases not matched to a gene; V was cut back by 5 bases and J by 1 base. The CDR3 bases are TGTGCCAGCAGCCTTGGGACAGAATCCTACGAGCAGTACTTC. It yields the protein CASSLGTESYEQYF. Complete variable domain (other parts from reference TRBV7-9 and TRBJ2-7): DTGVSQNPRHKITKRGQNVTFRCDPISEHNRLYWYRQTLGQGPEFLTYFQNEAQLEKSRLLSDRFSAERPKGSFSTLEIQRTEQGDSAMYLCASSLGTESYEQYFGPGTRLTVT.

Here the CDR3 DNA reads TGTGCCAGCTCGCGGAGGGAGCGGGGATTCTACAATGAGCAGTTCTTC. Residues: CASSRRERGFYNEQFF. V usage is TRBV18 and J usage is TRBJ2-1; the match to TRBD2 covers 7 bases. This CDR3 spans 16 amino acids. V trimming: 6 bases; J trimming: 3 bases; junction bases outside the gene matches: 11. CDR1 is KGHSH and CDR2 is LQKENI in the germline V gene.

V is TRBV11-2 and J is TRBJ1-4; D is uncertain. Trimming took off 5 bases at V and 5 bases at J, with 15 bases between the two ends. CDR1 SGHAT and CDR2 FQNNGV come from the germline V gene. The CDR3 extends over 15 amino acids. CDR3 region: CASSAVKGWNEKLFF. In DNA form, the CDR3 reads TGTGCCAGCAGCGCCGTTAAGGGATGGAATGAAAAACTGTTTTTT. The whole variable domain, remainder taken from reference TRBV11-2 and TRBJ1-4, is EAGVAQSPRYKIIEKRQSVAFWCNPISGHATLYWYQQILGQGPKLLIQFQNNGVVDDSQLPKDRFSAERLKGVDSTLKIQPAKLEDSAVYLCASSAVKGWNEKLFFGSGTQLSVL.